This T cell receptor (beta chain) emerged from a study of T-cell reconstitution after alpha-beta-depleted transplantation in children. CDR3 length: 17 amino acids. The germline gives CDR1 MNHEY, CDR2 SMNVEV (reference sequence). Trimming removed 2 bases from V and 3 bases from J, with 19 bases in between. This clonotype was recorded a few times. A library of TCRbeta sequences, prepared with unique molecular identifiers, was generated. TCRdb re-derived calls from the PCR reads in MiXCR, one entry per CDR3 protein. In the table there are 400,000 to 500,000 distinct CDR3 sequences, 9.5% to 13% of which are singletons.

The material was PBMCs from the stem cell graft donor, obtained from the stem cell graft. This sequence was found in a human donor who donated a stem cell graft to a child with acute myeloid leukemia. V and J are TRBV27 and TRBJ1-2; perhaps TRBD1 as D (6 bases). The CDR3 bases are TGTGCCAGCAGTTTAGGTGGAGGGGGGGGGCGAGACTATGGCTACACCTTC. Its translation is CASSLGGGGGRDYGYTF.